This T cell receptor beta chain came from a study of monozygotic twins with inflammatory bowel disease. The CDR3 has 15 residues. Germline CDR1 is SGHDN and CDR2 is FVKESK. A note on this clonotype: Its antigen is undetermined.

General observations from the study: Immunosuppressive treatment differences may have increased patient repertoire variability.

For each CDR3 protein, TCRdb gives one entry from its re-call of the 5' RACE reads, without DNA. The sample totals approximately 400,000 distinct CDR3 sequences. Sequencing was performed on blood. This chain connects TRBV14 to TRBJ1-6; TCRdb's D call of TRBD1 is untestable without DNA. This receptor was identified in a human donor with ulcerative colitis or Crohn's disease, or a healthy co-twin of an affected twin (not recorded which). CDR3 protein: CASSHYTGINSPLHF.